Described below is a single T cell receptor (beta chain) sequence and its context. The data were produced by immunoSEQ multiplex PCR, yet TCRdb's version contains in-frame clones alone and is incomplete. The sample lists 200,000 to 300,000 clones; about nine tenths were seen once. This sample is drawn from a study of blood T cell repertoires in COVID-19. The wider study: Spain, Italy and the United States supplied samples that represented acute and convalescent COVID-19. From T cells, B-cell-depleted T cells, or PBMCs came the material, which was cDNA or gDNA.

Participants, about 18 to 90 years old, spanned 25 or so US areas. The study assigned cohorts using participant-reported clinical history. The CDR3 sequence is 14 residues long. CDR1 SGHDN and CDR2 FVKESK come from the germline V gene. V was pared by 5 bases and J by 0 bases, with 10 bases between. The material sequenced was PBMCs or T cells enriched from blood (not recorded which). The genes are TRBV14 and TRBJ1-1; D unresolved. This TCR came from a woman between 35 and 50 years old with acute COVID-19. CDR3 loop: CASSALAVNTEAFF. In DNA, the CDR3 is TGTGCCAGCAGCGCCCTGGCGGTGAACACTGAAGCTTTCTTT.